This passage covers 4 T cell receptor beta chains from one sample sequenced in a study of vaccination effects on CD4 cells after COVID-19. No antigen has been identified for these receptors. Profiled with immunoSEQ multiplex PCR; TCRdb holds only in-frame clones, not every one. The sample lists about 80,000 clones, more than 60% seen once, with 1.1% in the top ten. In the ViraFEST assay, antigen-specific CD4+ clonotypes were identified by expansion after peptide-pool stimulation. Scientists isolated CD4+ T cells after a roughly ten-day culture period ended. All participants had two doses of either the BNT162b2 or mRNA-1273 vaccine. Material: CD4+ T cells from PBMCs cultured with HCoV-OC43 spike peptides, obtained after COVID-19 vaccination. The subset denotes: HCoV-OC43 spike overlapping peptide pool stimulation. These receptors all stem from a human donor who received a COVID-19 vaccine.

The rearrangement uses TRBV6-1 and TRBJ2-7, with TRBD2 identical over 8 bases. Germline V gives CDR1 MNHNS, CDR2 SASEGT. This CDR3 has 17 amino acids. V lost 0 bases to trimming and J lost 3 bases; unmatched junction nucleotides: 10. This CDR3 reads CASSEAGRAGRDYEQYV. Here the CDR3 DNA reads TGTGCCAGCAGTGAAGCCGGGAGGGCTGGGAGGGACTACGAGCAGTACGTC.

This clone was observed once. CDR3 in amino acids: CASPTSFLDRTWENEQFF. The DNA for the CDR3 is TGTGCCAGCCCCACCTCATTTCTAGACAGAACTTGGGAGAATGAGCAGTTCTTC. The J gene is TRBJ2-1, the V gene TRBV5-8, with D perhaps TRBD1 or TRBD2 (5 bases each). The CDR3 sequence is 18 residues long. Germline CDR1 and CDR2: SGHTS and YDEGEE. V lost 7 bases, J lost 7 bases, and 30 bases lay in between.

Only one count was recorded for this clone. The rearrangement joins TRBV10-2 to TRBJ2-3; possibly TRBD2 for D (7 bases). The CDR3 totals 14 residues. Germline V gene sequence: CDR1 WSHSY, CDR2 SAAADI. Trimming pared 7 bases from V and 2 bases from J, leaving 13 bases between. The CDR3 DNA reads as TGCGCCAGCAAGGGGGAGGGGGACACAGATACGCAGTATTTT. Its translation is CASKGEGDTDTQYF.

CDR3 DNA: TGTGCCAGCACGATCACCTATGGCTACACCTTC. This encodes CASTITYGYTF. V gene TRBV2 combines with J gene TRBJ1-2; the D is unclear. This CDR3 has 11 amino acids. Germline V gene data show CDR1 as SNHLY and CDR2 as FYNNEI. The ends were cut back, 7 bases at V and 4 bases at J, with 7 bases in the middle.